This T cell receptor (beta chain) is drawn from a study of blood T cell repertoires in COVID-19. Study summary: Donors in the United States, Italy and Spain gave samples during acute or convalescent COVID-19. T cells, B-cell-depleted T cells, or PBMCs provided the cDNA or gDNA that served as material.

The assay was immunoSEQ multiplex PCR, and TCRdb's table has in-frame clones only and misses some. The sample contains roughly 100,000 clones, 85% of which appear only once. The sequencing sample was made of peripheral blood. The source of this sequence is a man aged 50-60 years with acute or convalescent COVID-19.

CDR3 sequence: CASSTSTGAGVYEQYF. The CDR3 coding sequence is TGCGCCAGCAGCACTTCCACAGGGGCCGGAGTCTACGAGCAGTACTTC. This chain joins TRBV5-1 and TRBJ2-7; TRBD1 matches at 7 bases. Per the germline V gene, CDR1 is SGHRS and CDR2 is YFSETQ. J gave up 3 bases and V 4 bases, and 13 bases lay outside the gene matches. The CDR3 has 16 residues.